The 25 T cell receptor beta chains reported below all come from one sample, sequenced in a study of Ad26.COV2.S vaccination and SARS-CoV-2 variants. Profiled with immunoSEQ multiplex PCR; TCRdb holds only in-frame clones, not every one. The table records around 450,000 clones, nearly 90% of them present only once. Treatment defined: some 20 received Ad26.COV2.S at low or high dose, single or two shots; roughly five received placebo; per-sample allocation not given. Sampling was performed 63 days after the first vaccine or placebo injection. The sequencing used peripheral blood, collected in a trial of Ad26.COV2.S vaccine versus placebo. These receptors were taken from a person between 18 and 65 years old who received the Ad26.COV2.S COVID-19 vaccine or a placebo.

This chain connects TRBV12-3 or TRBV12-4 to TRBJ2-7, with a tentative D call TRBD2 (5 bases). The CDR3 is 12 residues long. The germline V and J ends were trimmed by 8 bases and 2 bases, with 10 bases remaining between them. This CDR3 is CASGPGTYEQYF. The DNA for the CDR3 is TGTGCCAGCGGCCCGGGAACCTACGAGCAGTACTTC.

This chain links TRBV6-5 with TRBJ1-3, with a tentative D call TRBD1 (5 bases). Germline CDR1 reads MNHEY; CDR2 reads SVGAGI. V was trimmed by 4 bases and J by 4 bases, leaving 14 bases between them. The CDR3 runs 15 residues. The CDR3 loop is CASSSGLWGGNTIYF. The DNA for the CDR3 is TGTGCCAGCAGTTCAGGGCTTTGGGGGGGAAACACCATATATTTT.

This clone has just a few counts. The rearrangement links TRBV7-9 to TRBJ2-2, with 7 bases aligning to TRBD2. Germline lookup yields CDR1 SEHNR and CDR2 FQNEAQ (reference sequence). This CDR3 is built from 19 residues. V lost 3 bases to trimming and J lost 3 bases; unmatched junction nucleotides: 16. CDR3 amino acids: CASSFASRGGSEDTGELFF. CDR3 bases: TGTGCCAGCAGCTTCGCCAGCCGCGGCGGGAGCGAAGACACCGGGGAGCTGTTTTTT. Using reference TRBV7-9 and TRBJ2-2 for the parts outside the CDR3, the full variable domain is DTGVSQNPRHKITKRGQNVTFRCDPISEHNRLYWYRQTLGQGPEFLTYFQNEAQLEKSRLLSDRFSAERPKGSFSTLEIQRTEQGDSAMYLCASSFASRGGSEDTGELFFGEGSRLTVL.

This chain joins TRBV10-3 and TRBJ1-2; D ambiguous. V lost 4 bases to trimming and J lost 2 bases, with 14 bases between them. Germline-derived CDR1 and CDR2 are ENHRY and SYGVKD. The CDR3 is made up of 15 amino acids. The CDR3, as DNA: TGTGCCATCAGTGGGGCCCCCCGGGCCAACTATGGCTACACCTTC. Translated, it gives CAISGAPRANYGYTF.

The chain employs TRBV7-8 and TRBJ1-5, with D hard to call. This CDR3 region has 15 residues. The germline V gene encodes CDR1 SGHVS and CDR2 FQNEAQ. V shed 4 bases and J shed 0 bases, with 10 bases lying between them. CDR3 sequence (DNA): TGTGCCAGCAGCTCGACGGACCTTAGCAATCAGCCCCAGCATTTT. Translated, it gives CASSSTDLSNQPQHF.

The J gene is TRBJ1-5, the V gene TRBV2; TRBD1 might be the D (5 bases). V was trimmed by 3 bases and J by 4 bases, leaving 13 bases between them. Germline CDR1 reads SNHLY; CDR2 reads FYNNEI. The CDR3 is 15 amino acids. CDR3 nucleotide sequence: TGTGCCAGCAGTGAGGAGGGGCTTAGGAATCAGCCCCAGCATTTT. Amino acid sequence: CASSEEGLRNQPQHF.

V usage is TRBV7-2 and J usage is TRBJ1-2, with TRBD1 identical over 7 bases. The V and J ends lost 3 bases and 6 bases, in that order; junction bases with no gene match: 10. The CDR3 has 15 amino acids. CDR1 and CDR2 (germline): SGHTA, FQGNSA. The CDR3 DNA sequence: TGTGCCAGCAGCTTTGTGACGCAGGGGGGGGATGGCTACACCTTC. Translation gives CASSFVTQGGDGYTF.

The chain carries TRBV5-1 and TRBJ2-5; possibly TRBD1 for D (5 bases). The CDR3 runs 14 residues. From germline, CDR1 is SGHRS and CDR2 YFSETQ. V was clipped by 2 bases and J by 5 bases, with 13 bases between them. The CDR3 DNA follows: TGCGCCAGCAGCTTCTCAGGGATGGGGGAGACCCAGTACTTC. Its translation: CASSFSGMGETQYF.

The V and J genes are TRBV19 and TRBJ2-4; D possibly corresponds to TRBD2 (6 bases). Germline CDR1 and CDR2: LNHDA and SQIVND (reference sequence). This CDR3 comprises 14 residues. V was pared by 1 base and J by 5 bases, with 9 bases between. CDR3 protein: CASSIGGAQNIQYF. CDR3 coding DNA: TGTGCCAGTAGTATAGGCGGGGCTCAAAACATTCAGTACTTC.

The J gene is TRBJ1-1, the V gene TRBV2; D might be TRBD1 (5 bases). In germline, CDR1 is SNHLY, CDR2 FYNNEI. Trimming left V 3 bases short and J 4 bases short, with 12 bases between. The CDR3 consists of 14 residues. This CDR3 is CASSEGQGGTEAFF. CDR3 DNA sequence: TGTGCCAGCAGTGAGGGGCAGGGTGGCACTGAAGCTTTCTTT.

V is TRBV2 and J is TRBJ1-3; D is possibly TRBD1 (5 bases). The ends were cut back, 7 bases at V and 0 bases at J, with 10 bases in the middle. Germline CDR1 and CDR2: SNHLY and FYNNEI. The CDR3 extends over 14 amino acids. The CDR3 DNA follows: TGTGCCAGCAAGACCGGGACCTCTGGAAACACCATATATTTT. Translated: CASKTGTSGNTIYF.

J is TRBJ1-1 and V is TRBV27; unclear D gene. This CDR3 spans 15 amino acids. CDR1 is MNHEY, CDR2 SMNVEV, per germline (reference sequence). Trimming took 1 base from V and 4 from J, leaving 13 bases between them. The CDR3 coding sequence is TGTGCCAGCAGTTTATTTGCGGCAAGGCTCACTGAAGCTTTCTTT. Translation gives CASSLFAARLTEAFF.

This clone was detected ten times or more. The rearrangement uses TRBV28 and TRBJ2-7; D unresolved. Between the trimmed V and J ends, which lost 2 bases and 2 bases, there was a span of 10 bases. The germline gives CDR1 MDHEN, CDR2 SYDVKM. There are 14 residues in the CDR3. This chain's CDR3 is CASSLGLDPYEQYF. In nucleotides, the CDR3 is TGTGCCAGCAGTTTAGGGCTAGACCCCTACGAGCAGTACTTC.

This chain uses TRBV30 with TRBJ1-2, with TRBD1 matching 12 bases. Germline loops: CDR1 GTSNPN, CDR2 SVGIG (reference sequence). V was clipped by 4 bases and J by 0 bases; unmatched bases: 9. This CDR3 is built from 17 residues. In nucleotides, the CDR3 is TGTGCCTGGACGGGACAGGGGGCTCCGTTAGCTAACTATGGCTACACCTTC. Translated: CAWTGQGAPLANYGYTF.

V and J are TRBV6-5 and TRBJ2-7; D is perhaps TRBD1 (7 bases). The CDR3 spans 15 residues. Germline V gene lookup returns CDR1 MNHEY and CDR2 SVGAGI. V lost 3 bases to trimming and J lost 2 bases, with 14 bases between them. The CDR3 DNA reads TGTGCCAGCAGTTATCGGCAGGGGGAGGCCTACGAGCAGTACTTC. This sequence encodes CASSYRQGEAYEQYF.

The chain uses TRBV29-1 and TRBJ2-7; TRBD1 matches at 11 bases. Germline V gene sequence: CDR1 SQVTM, CDR2 ANQGSEA. V lost 6 bases and J lost 4; bases outside the gene matches: 2. The CDR3 contains 12 residues. CDR3 in amino acids: CSVGQGVYEQYF. The CDR3 DNA follows: TGCAGCGTGGGACAGGGGGTATACGAGCAGTACTTC.

The V and J genes are TRBV11-2 and TRBJ2-7; D may match TRBD1 or TRBD2 (5 bases each). The CDR3 is 15 amino acids. The V and J ends lost 1 base and 1 base respectively, with 11 bases between them. Germline CDR1 reads SGHAT; CDR2 reads FQNNGV. CDR3 sequence reads: CASSLGGTGSYEQYF. For the CDR3, the DNA is TGTGCCAGCAGCTTAGGAGGGACGGGGTCCTACGAGCAGTACTTC. The whole variable domain, filled in from reference TRBV11-2 and TRBJ2-7, reads EAGVAQSPRYKIIEKRQSVAFWCNPISGHATLYWYQQILGQGPKLLIQFQNNGVVDDSQLPKDRFSAERLKGVDSTLKIQPAKLEDSAVYLCASSLGGTGSYEQYFGPGTRLTVT.

This chain links TRBV29-1 with TRBJ2-1, with 9 positions matching TRBD2. J was trimmed by 2 bases and V by 0 bases; bases with no gene match: 8. Per the germline V gene, CDR1 is SQVTM and CDR2 is ANQGSEA. The CDR3 is made up of 17 amino acids. CDR3: CSVEDRSGGRAYNEQFF. The CDR3 DNA reads TGCAGCGTTGAAGATAGATCGGGCGGGAGGGCCTACAATGAGCAGTTCTTC.

The chain joins TRBV7-9 to TRBJ2-6, with D perhaps TRBD1 (9 bases). CDR1 and CDR2 from the germline V gene are SEHNR and FQNEAQ (reference sequence). V lost 4 bases, J lost 1 base, and 20 bases lay in between. The CDR3 spans 19 residues. CDR3 sequence (DNA): TGTGCCAGCAGCTCAGCGGGGGACAGGGTATTATCTGGGGCCAACGTCCTGACTTTC. Amino acid sequence: CASSSAGDRVLSGANVLTF.

This sequence joins TRBV11-2 and TRBJ2-1; D ambiguous. Trimming shortened V by 3 bases and J by 3 bases, and 12 bases separated the two germline ends. CDR3 size: 15 residues. Germline V lookup: CDR1 SGHAT, CDR2 FQNNGV. The CDR3 protein is CASSFYVLGYNEQFF. In DNA, the CDR3 is TGTGCCAGCAGCTTTTATGTATTGGGCTACAATGAGCAGTTCTTC. The full variable domain, with the rest looked up from reference TRBV11-2 and TRBJ2-1, is EAGVAQSPRYKIIEKRQSVAFWCNPISGHATLYWYQQILGQGPKLLIQFQNNGVVDDSQLPKDRFSAERLKGVDSTLKIQPAKLEDSAVYLCASSFYVLGYNEQFFGPGTRLTVL.

The chain joins TRBV6-2 or TRBV6-3 to TRBJ2-7, with 10 bases identical to TRBD1. The CDR3 runs to 16 residues. V was clipped by 4 bases and J by 5 bases; unmatched bases: 11. The germline gives CDR1 MNHEY, CDR2 SVGEGT. The CDR3 sequence: CASSFSSRDRGHEQYF. In nucleotides, the CDR3 is TGTGCCAGCAGTTTCAGCTCGCGGGACAGGGGCCACGAGCAGTACTTC.

This clone was seen a single time. This chain connects TRBV7-2 to TRBJ2-5; 8 bases line up with TRBD1. The CDR3 has 15 residues. The J segment lost 5 bases and the V segment lost 4 bases, leaving 9 bases of the junction unmatched. The germline CDR1 and CDR2 sequences are SGHTA and FQGNSA. The CDR3 here is CASSSGTGYWETQYF. The CDR3 region has the DNA TGTGCCAGCAGCTCCGGGACAGGTTATTGGGAGACCCAGTACTTC.

The chain employs TRBV25-1 and TRBJ2-7; D uncertain. Germline assignment: CDR1 MGHDK and CDR2 SYGVNS. The CDR3 is 11 residues long. The V and J ends lost 6 bases and 1 base respectively, with 4 bases between them. DNA of the CDR3: TGTGCCAGCAGGGGTTCCTACGAGCAGTACTTC. Translating gives CASRGSYEQYF.

V and J are TRBV6-5 and TRBJ1-5; D is unclear. Trimming removed 8 bases from V and 0 bases from J, with 11 bases in between. CDR1 is MNHEY, CDR2 SVGAGI, per germline. The CDR3 is made up of 14 amino acids. The CDR3 reads CASRRTYSNQPQHF. The CDR3 bases are TGTGCCAGCCGACGGACGTATAGCAATCAGCCCCAGCATTTT.

V gene TRBV10-3 combines with J gene TRBJ2-3; maybe TRBD1 (6 bases). The germline V and J ends were trimmed by 1 base and 0 bases, with 11 bases remaining between them. The CDR3 runs 16 residues. The V gene's germline CDR1 is ENHRY and CDR2 SYGVKD. For the CDR3, the DNA is TGTGCCATCAGTGAGTATCGGACAGCTAGCACAGATACGCAGTATTTT. Translating gives CAISEYRTASTDTQYF.